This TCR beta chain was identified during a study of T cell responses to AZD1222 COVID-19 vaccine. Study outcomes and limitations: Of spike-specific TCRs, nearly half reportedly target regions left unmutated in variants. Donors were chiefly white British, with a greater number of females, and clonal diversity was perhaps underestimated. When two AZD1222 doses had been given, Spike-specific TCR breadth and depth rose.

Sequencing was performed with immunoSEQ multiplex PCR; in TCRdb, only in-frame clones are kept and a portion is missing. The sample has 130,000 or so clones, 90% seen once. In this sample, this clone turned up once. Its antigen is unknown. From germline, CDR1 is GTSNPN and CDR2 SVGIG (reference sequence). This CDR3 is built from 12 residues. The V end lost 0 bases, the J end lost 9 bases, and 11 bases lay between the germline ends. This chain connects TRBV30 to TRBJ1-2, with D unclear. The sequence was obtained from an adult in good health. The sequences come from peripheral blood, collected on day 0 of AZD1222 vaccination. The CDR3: CAWSVSSNRYTF. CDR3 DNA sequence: TGTGCCTGGAGTGTCTCCTCGAACCGCTACACCTTC.